These 4 T cell receptor beta chains came from one sample sequenced in a study of T cells in women clearing cervical HPV infection. Using immunoSEQ multiplex PCR, the repertoire was profiled, and TCRdb retains in-frame clones only, with some absent. The sample data list approximately 41,000 clones. Sequenced input: blood buffy coat. These receptors were obtained from a woman between 18 and 70 years old with a cervical HPV16 infection that either progressed to CIN3+ or cleared (not recorded which).

In the case of this clone: With the read ending 3 residues before the CDR3 end, the germline J gene is used to fill in that end. The chain recombines TRBV7-9 with TRBJ2-3; D ambiguous. Trimming removed 2 bases from V and 3 bases from J, with 6 bases in between. CDR1 SEHNR and CDR2 FQNEAQ come from the germline V gene (reference sequence). The CDR3 length is 13 residues. Here the CDR3 reads CASSLLLTDTQYF. CDR3 DNA (partial): TGTGCCAGCAGCTTACTCTTGACAGATACG.

A note on this clone: With the read ending 3 residues before the CDR3 end, the germline J gene is used to fill in that end. The chain carries TRBV7-9 and TRBJ2-5; TRBD1 aligns across 8 bases. V gave up 5 bases and J gave up 5 bases; unmatched junction bases: 10. From germline, CDR1 is SEHNR and CDR2 FQNEAQ (reference sequence). CDR3 length: 15 amino acids. The covered CDR3 bases are TGTGCCAGCAGCATACGGGACAGGCCTCATGAGACC. Protein product: CASSIRDRPHET. In full, the CDR3 is CASSIRDRPHETQYF.

Worth noting for this clone: The read ends 3 residues before the CDR3 terminus; that terminus is restored from the germline J gene. V and J are TRBV18 and TRBJ1-2; 7 bases agree with TRBD1. The germline gives CDR1 KGHSH, CDR2 LQKENI. Trimming removed 4 bases from V and 7 bases from J; junction bases left unmatched: 9. This CDR3 has 14 amino acids. The part of the CDR3 DNA that was read is TGTGCCAGCTCACGAACTCACAGGGGCCCTGGC. Protein: CASSRTHRGPG. In full, the CDR3 is CASSRTHRGPGYTF.

On this clone itself: The sequenced fragment ends 3 residues before the CDR3 boundary, so the rest is inferred from the germline J gene. This rearrangement joins TRBV18 to TRBJ1-1; perhaps TRBD1 as D (5 bases). The CDR3 has 15 residues. With 3 bases removed from V and 7 bases from J, the gap between germline ends came to 18 bases. In germline, CDR1 is KGHSH, CDR2 LQKENI. The CDR3 sequence is CASSPTSWGGGEAFF. CDR3 DNA, as far as it was read: TGTGCCAGCTCACCTACAAGTTGGGGCGGGGGTGAA.